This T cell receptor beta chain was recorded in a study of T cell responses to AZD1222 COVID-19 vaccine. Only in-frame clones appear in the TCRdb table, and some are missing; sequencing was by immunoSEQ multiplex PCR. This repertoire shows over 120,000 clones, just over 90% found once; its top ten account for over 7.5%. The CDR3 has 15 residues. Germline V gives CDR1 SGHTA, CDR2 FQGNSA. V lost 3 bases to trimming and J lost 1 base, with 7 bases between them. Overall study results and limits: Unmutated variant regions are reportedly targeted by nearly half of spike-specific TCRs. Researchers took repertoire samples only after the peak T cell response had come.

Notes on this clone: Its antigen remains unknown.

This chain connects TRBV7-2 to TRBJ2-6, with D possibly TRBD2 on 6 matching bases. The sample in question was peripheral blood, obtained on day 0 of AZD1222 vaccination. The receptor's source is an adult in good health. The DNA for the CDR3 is TGTGCCAGCAGCTTTGGAGGGTCTGGGGCCAACGTCCTGACTTTC. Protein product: CASSFGGSGANVLTF. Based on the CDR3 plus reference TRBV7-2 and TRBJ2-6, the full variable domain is GAGVSQSPSNKVTEKGKDVELRCDPISGHTALYWYRQSLGQGLEFLIYFQGNSAPDKSGLPSDRFSAERTGGSVSTLTIQRTQQEDSAVYLCASSFGGSGANVLTFGAGSRLTVL.